This T cell receptor beta chain comes out of a study of CD8 T cells in ankylosing spondylitis. Regarding the study as a whole: In ankylosing spondylitis blood, a motif of roughly eight highly homologous TCR beta variants appeared characteristic. Reports say disease-linked clones showed up significantly more in matched ankylosing spondylitis synovial fluid.

This clonotype came up many times. The target antigen is unknown. For TCR beta, libraries came from quantitative 5'-RACE with molecular barcodes. In TCRdb, the 5' RACE reads were re-called with MiXCR into one record per CDR3 protein. This sample carries fewer than 200,000 distinct CDR3 sequences, approximately 18% of them seen once, and the ten largest clones take roughly 4.5%. Sequencing input: blood, either unsorted or a sorted T cell fraction (not recorded which). The clonotype was recovered from a male donor under 30 with ankylosing spondylitis or in good health (not recorded which).

CDR3 nucleotide sequence: TGCGCCAGCAATTGGGGTGGCCAAGAGACCCAGTACTTC. Its translation is CASNWGGQETQYF. The chain couples TRBV5-1 to TRBJ2-5; unclear D gene. Germline V gene lookup returns CDR1 SGHRS and CDR2 YFSETQ. The CDR3 runs to 13 residues. The ends were cut back, 6 bases at V and 1 base at J, with 10 bases in the middle.